This section outlines one T cell receptor beta chain sequence together with its context. These data originate in a study of regulatory T cells in long-lasting Graves disease. The CDR3 runs to 16 residues. Germline loops: CDR1 PRHDT, CDR2 FYEKMQ (reference sequence). V lost 5 bases and J lost 3; bases outside the gene matches: 9. Sequencing libraries for TCR beta were prepared with iRepertoire HTBI primers and Arm-PCR of CDR3 regions. TCRdb passed the multiplex PCR reads through MiXCR, listing each CDR3 protein once. The sample has 300,000 to 500,000 distinct CDR3 sequences; about a fifth are singletons. The time point: persistent/refractory GD, antithyroid drugs over 5 years with positive TRAb. Scientists built the TCR library using RNA that was extracted from PBMCs.

The TCR sequence derives from a female donor with Graves disease. The chain couples TRBV13 to TRBJ2-7; 11 nucleotides match TRBD2. Sequences were derived from peripheral blood mononuclear cells (PBMCs), sampled when the disease was refractory, from a patient treated with antithyroid drugs. For the CDR3, the DNA is TGTGCCAGCAGCCCCTCCGGACTAGCGGGTATCTACGAGCAGTACTTC. It translates to CASSPSGLAGIYEQYF.